A selection of T cell receptor beta chains follows, all from one sample in a study of blood T cell repertoires in COVID-19. This table comes from immunoSEQ multiplex PCR, and its TCRdb copy is limited to in-frame clones, with some not included. This table holds a few hundred thousand clones, around 78% found once. Sequencing was performed on peripheral blood. All receptors derive from a man between 60 and 75 years old who had recovered from COVID-19. Both conserved end residues are part of each CDR3. A D gene is named only where the DNA matches it firmly. Part of the rows lack a size; the others show once, few, many or a class for expanded clones.

>TRBD2|TRBV3-1/TRBV3-2|.|TRBJ2-2
TGTGCCAGCAGCCCGGCCGGACTAGCGGGAAGGACCGGGGAGCTGTTTTTT
CASSPAGLAGRTGELFF
>TRBD1|TRBV7-9|.|TRBJ2-1
TGTGCCAGCAGCTCGGACAGGGGAACCTACAATGAGCAGTTCTTC
CASSSDRGTYNEQFF
>TRBD1|TRBV7-3|.|TRBJ2-7
TGTGCCAGCAGCTTGGGAGGGGGACAGGGACGTTACGAGCAGTACTTC
CASSLGGGQGRYEQYF
>TRBD2|TRBV30|.|TRBJ2-7
TGTGCCGGCCGGACTAGTCTCGGCTACGAGCAGTACTTC
CAGRTSLGYEQYF
>.|TRBV12-2|many|TRBJ2-1
TGTGCAAGTCGCTTGTCAGGGAGGGCCGTTCTCCCTGAGCAGTTCTTC
CASRLSGRAVLPEQFF
>TRBD2|TRBV2|.|TRBJ2-5
TGTGCCAGCCCAAGCGGGAGGGTGGGGGAGACCCAGTACTTC
CASPSGRVGETQYF
>TRBD1|TRBV28|.|TRBJ2-7
TGTGCCAGCAGCGAGACAGGGTTCAGCTCCTACGAGCAGTACTTC
CASSETGFSSYEQYF
>TRBD1|TRBV13|.|TRBJ1-2
TGTGCCAGCAGCCCCCGGGGGACAGGGGGGTGGGATGGCTACACCTTC
CASSPRGTGGWDGYTF
>.|TRBV9|.|TRBJ2-7
TGTGCCAGCAGCGAGACTGCGGTGTCTTACGAGCAGTACTTC
CASSETAVSYEQYF
>TRBD1|TRBV5-1|.|TRBJ2-7
TGCGCCAGCAGCTTGAGCGGACAGGGGGAAGAGCAGTACTTC
CASSLSGQGEEQYF
>.|TRBV7-9|.|TRBJ2-1
TGTGCCAGCAGCGCTACAGATGAGCAGTTCTTC
CASSATDEQFF
>TRBD1|TRBV19|.|TRBJ1-2
TGTGCCAGTAGTGCGACGCACGGACAGGGCGGGACTGGGGTCTATGGCTACACCTTC
CASSATHGQGGTGVYGYTF
>TRBD1|TRBV20-1|few|TRBJ2-3
TGCAGTGCTAGTATGCTTTCAGGGGGCAGGACAGATACGCAGTATTTT
CSASMLSGGRTDTQYF
>.|TRBV9|.|TRBJ2-5
TGTGCCAGCAGCAAGTCCAGGGTAACAGGGACCCAGTACTTC
CASSKSRVTGTQYF
>.|TRBV18|.|TRBJ1-3
TGTGCCAGCTCACCCAAGAGCTCTGGAAACACCATATATTTT
CASSPKSSGNTIYF
>.|TRBV19|.|TRBJ1-5
TGTGCCAGTAACGAAGGGGTATTAGTTTCTCAGCCCCAGCATTTT
CASNEGVLVSQPQHF
>.|TRBV19|.|TRBJ1-1
TGTGCCAGTAGTATAGACGTAGCGAACACTGAAGCTTTCTTT
CASSIDVANTEAFF
>TRBD1|TRBV5-1|.|TRBJ1-2
TGCGCCAGCAGCTTGACCGGGGACAGGGTCCAGGGCTACACCTTC
CASSLTGDRVQGYTF
>TRBD1|TRBV28|.|TRBJ2-7
TGTGCCAGCAGGCGGGACAGGGGTATCTACGAGCAGTACTTC
CASRRDRGIYEQYF
>.|TRBV3-1/TRBV3-2|few|TRBJ1-5
TGTGCCAGCAGCCCGGAGGGAGGGGGAGGGAATCAGCCCCAGCATTTT
CASSPEGGGGNQPQHF
>.|TRBV6-5|few|TRBJ1-2
TGTGCCAGCCGGAAGGACATATCTAACTATGGCTACACCTTC
CASRKDISNYGYTF
>.|TRBV6-1|few|TRBJ2-4
TGTGCCAGCAGTGAAGGGGCATCTCTAGCCAAAAACATTCAGTACTTC
CASSEGASLAKNIQYF
>TRBD2|TRBV6-6|.|TRBJ2-7
TGTGCCAGCAGTCGTGGGACTAGCGGCTACGAGCAGTACTTC
CASSRGTSGYEQYF
>TRBD1|TRBV4-2|.|TRBJ2-7
TGTGCCAGCAGCCTGGGACAGGGTCGGTACTTC
CASSLGQGRYF
>.|TRBV6-1|.|TRBJ1-2
TGTGCCAGCAGTGATTCCAGGGTGGCTAACTATGGCTACACCTTC
CASSDSRVANYGYTF
>.|TRBV5-1|.|TRBJ2-2
TGCGCCAGCAGCTTATCAGGGAAAGGATCCACCGGGGAGCTGTTTTTT
CASSLSGKGSTGELFF
>.|TRBV28|.|TRBJ1-2
TGTGCCAGCAGTTTAGTCGCGGGGGGGAATGGCTACACCTTC
CASSLVAGGNGYTF